Below are 14 T cell receptor beta chains sequenced from a single sample in a study of T cells in localized non-small cell lung cancer. Profiling relied on immunoSEQ multiplex PCR, and the TCRdb table lists in-frame clones only, not all of them. Seen here are 70,000 or so clones, about four fifths observed once, and the top ten hold 1.3%. The sample here was peripheral blood, taken before any cancer treatment. Receptor source: a female donor of 60 years or more with stage I lung adenocarcinoma.

V and J are TRBV9 and TRBJ1-6, with D possibly matching TRBD1 (5 bases). The CDR3 loop spans 15 amino acids. In germline, CDR1 is SGDLS, CDR2 YYNGEE. Trimming took 4 bases from V and 7 from J, leaving 15 bases between them. CDR3 protein: CASSITGTVNSPLHF. In DNA form, the CDR3 reads TGTGCCAGCAGCATAACCGGGACGGTCAATTCACCCCTCCACTTT.

The chain combines TRBV6-1 with TRBJ1-2, with D unresolved. This CDR3 comprises 14 residues. The V end was cut by 2 bases, the J end by 5 bases, with 12 bases between. Per the germline V gene, CDR1 is MNHNS and CDR2 is SASEGT. In DNA, the CDR3 is TGTGCCAGCAGTGAACGGTTAGGGTTTTATGGCTACACCTTC. Translated: CASSERLGFYGYTF.

The chain carries TRBV11-2 and TRBJ2-7; D might be TRBD1 (6 bases). Germline V gene sequence: CDR1 SGHAT, CDR2 FQNNGV. V dropped 2 bases and J dropped 0 bases, with 17 bases sitting between them. This CDR3 spans 17 amino acids. The CDR3 sequence: CASSLLLYDRLSYEQYF. CDR3 DNA: TGTGCCAGCAGCTTATTACTTTATGACAGGCTCTCCTACGAGCAGTACTTC.

CDR3 bases: TGTGCCAGCAGCTATGACCTAGCGGGAGTGGATGGCAATGAGCAGTTCTTC. Protein: CASSYDLAGVDGNEQFF. This chain links TRBV11-2 with TRBJ2-1; TRBD2 matches 10 bases. Trimming at V came to 4 bases and at J to 6 bases, leaving 12 bases not matched to a gene. The CDR3 extends over 17 amino acids. Germline-derived CDR1 and CDR2 are SGHAT and FQNNGV.

The chain has TRBV4-1 and TRBJ2-4; 9 positions match TRBD2. The CDR3 runs to 13 residues. Germline lookup yields CDR1 MGHRA and CDR2 YSYEKL. J gave up 9 bases and V 4 bases, and 4 bases lay outside the gene matches. Here the CDR3 reads CASSPGLAGIQYF. Written as DNA, the CDR3 is TGCGCCAGCAGCCCGGGACTAGCTGGCATTCAGTACTTC.

The chain recombines TRBV6-6 with TRBJ1-1; D is uncertain. CDR3 length equals 13 residues. V was trimmed by 3 bases and J by 5 bases, leaving 10 bases between them. Germline loops: CDR1 MNHNY, CDR2 SVGAGI (reference sequence). As DNA, the CDR3 is TGTGCCAGCAGTTATTCTTCCGAAACTGAAGCTTTCTTT. Its translation is CASSYSSETEAFF.

The CDR3 loop is CASMRGSGVYNEQFF. The DNA of the CDR3 is TGTGCCAGTATGAGGGGTAGCGGGGTATACAATGAGCAGTTCTTC. The gene calls are TRBV19 and TRBJ2-1, with 8 bases aligning to TRBD2. The CDR3 is made up of 15 amino acids. The junction had 9 bases not matched to a gene; V was cut back by 7 bases and J by 4 bases. Germline values: CDR1 LNHDA, CDR2 SQIVND (reference sequence).

The V call is TRBV6-1, the J call TRBJ2-5; no clear D gene. The length of the CDR3 is 13 residues. The V end lost 7 bases, the J end lost 5 bases, and 14 bases lay between the germline ends. Germline CDR1 MNHNS, CDR2 SASEGT. The CDR3 DNA reads TGTGCCAGCAATCGAGGTAGATCGGAGACCCAGTACTTC. Translation: CASNRGRSETQYF.

Many counts were recorded for this clone. The gene calls are TRBV11-2 and TRBJ1-6; TRBD1 matches 7 bases. Germline V CDR1 and CDR2: SGHAT, FQNNGV. This CDR3 has 18 amino acids. V was clipped by 5 bases and J by 0 bases; unmatched bases: 10. CDR3 nucleotide sequence: TGTGCCAGCAGCATCAGGACAGGCGGGAGCTCCTATAATTCACCCCTCCACTTT. Its translation is CASSIRTGGSSYNSPLHF.

V gene TRBV7-2 combines with J gene TRBJ2-1, with D perhaps given as TRBD1 or TRBD2 (5 bases each). V dropped 10 bases and J dropped 1 base, with 14 bases sitting between them. The length of the CDR3 is 14 residues. Germline CDR1 reads SGHTA; CDR2 reads FQGNSA. The CDR3 spells CATASGPSYNEQFF. CDR3 nucleotide sequence: TGTGCCACCGCGTCGGGGCCGTCCTACAATGAGCAGTTCTTC.

The V call is TRBV28, the J call TRBJ1-4, with TRBD1 matching over 8 bases. J lost 7 bases, V lost 5 bases, and 21 bases had no gene match. Germline CDR1 and CDR2: MDHEN and SYDVKM. The CDR3 extends over 19 amino acids. CDR3 sequence reads: CASSPFAGTGAGRGEKLFF. Here the CDR3 DNA reads TGTGCCAGCAGTCCCTTTGCCGGGACAGGTGCCGGTAGGGGTGAAAAACTGTTTTTT. The whole variable domain, filled in from reference TRBV28 and TRBJ1-4, reads DVKVTQSSRYLVKRTGEKVFLECVQDMDHENMFWYRQDPGLGLRLIYFSYDVKMKEKGDIPEGYSVSREKKERFSLILESASTNQTSMYLCASSPFAGTGAGRGEKLFFGSGTQLSVL.

The V call is TRBV9, the J call TRBJ2-3; weak D call: TRBD1 (5 bases). Germline V lookup: CDR1 SGDLS, CDR2 YYNGEE. The CDR3 runs to 19 residues. Trimming shortened V by 6 bases and J by 8 bases, and 34 bases separated the two germline ends. As DNA, the CDR3 is TGTGCCAGCACCTTAAGTCCGGACACGACGGCGGCGAGTTGGGGTACGCAGTATTTT. It encodes CASTLSPDTTAASWGTQYF.

This clone came up once. The chain employs TRBV7-8 and TRBJ1-2; D possibly corresponds to TRBD1 (5 bases). V was clipped by 8 bases and J by 5 bases, with 27 bases between them. Germline V gives CDR1 SGHVS, CDR2 FQNEAQ. This CDR3 region has 17 residues. In DNA form, the CDR3 reads TGTGCCAGCCAAGACGGGATCCTGGGGGAGCAAGGGTATGGCTACACCTTC. It codes for CASQDGILGEQGYGYTF.

The chain links TRBV5-1 to TRBJ2-1; D not certain. Trimming removed 0 bases at V and 6 bases at J, with 10 bases between. Germline assignment: CDR1 SGHRS and CDR2 YFSETQ. This CDR3 spans 14 amino acids. The CDR3 here is CASSLAPSGNEQFF. The CDR3 DNA sequence: TGCGCCAGCAGCTTGGCTCCCTCAGGCAATGAGCAGTTCTTC.